Described below is a single T cell receptor beta chain sequence and its context. CDR3 length: 15 amino acids. V was shortened by 4 bases and J by 4 bases, with 15 bases between the two germline ends. The germline V gene has CDR1 SGHTA and CDR2 FQGTGA. TCRdb keeps only in-frame clones here, not all; method: immunoSEQ multiplex PCR. Here the sample spans roughly 65,000 clones, roughly 92% being singletons. The data are from a study of T cells after somatic rescue of genetic block. This sequence joins TRBV7-3 and TRBJ2-3; unclear D gene. The sequence came from a man aged 35-49 years. The material sequenced was peripheral blood mononuclear cells (PBMCs). The CDR3 region is CASSSSVTTADTQYF. The CDR3 nucleotides read TGTGCCAGCAGCTCCTCGGTCACTACGGCAGATACGCAGTATTTT.